The 5 T cell receptor beta chains below were found in one sample sequenced in a study of beta chain features in type 1 diabetes. Study-wide points: Moderate but significant shortening of TCRB CDR3s was recorded in all four CD4+ subsets from Type 1 diabetes patients.

No cognate antigen is known for these TCRs. Investigators reverse transcribed all isolated RNA, so they sequenced expressed TCRB transcripts. Some clones are missing from TCRdb's copy, which holds only in-frame ones; the method was immunoSEQ multiplex PCR. This table has some 290,000 clones, about 23% appearing once. Material for sequencing was naive CD4+ T cells from blood. The receptors originated from a woman aged 25 to 39 with type 1 diabetes.

The V and J genes are TRBV28 and TRBJ2-2; no clear D. V dropped 7 bases and J dropped 4 bases, with 10 bases sitting between them. Germline CDR1 reads MDHEN; CDR2 reads SYDVKM. The CDR3 spans 13 residues. The DNA for the CDR3 is TGTGCCAGCACTCTGGCAGGCACCGGGGAGCTGTTTTTT. Protein sequence: CASTLAGTGELFF.

In this sample, this clone turned up a few times. The V gene is TRBV6-5, the J gene TRBJ1-5; D perhaps matches TRBD1 (5 bases). The length of the CDR3 is 14 residues. Trimming removed 6 bases from V and 2 bases from J, with 11 bases in between. The V gene's germline CDR1 is MNHEY and CDR2 SVGAGI. CDR3 protein: CASSLRDGNQPQHF. The CDR3 DNA sequence: TGTGCCAGCAGCCTCAGGGATGGCAATCAGCCCCAGCATTTT.

This clone was seen only a few times. The chain recombines TRBV4-1 with TRBJ2-7; 7 positions agree with TRBD2. The CDR3 has 14 residues. Germline V gene data show CDR1 as MGHRA and CDR2 as YSYEKL. The trim removed 1 base at V and 2 bases at J, leaving 2 bases unmatched. The CDR3 nucleotides read TGCGCCAGCAGCCAAGTACGGGGGGCCTACGAGCAGTACTTC. Amino acid sequence: CASSQVRGAYEQYF.

This clone appeared a few times. An end of the junction differs from the germline gene, which may be a read error. CDR3 loop: CASSPKGTSFNEQFF. For the CDR3, the DNA is TGTGCCAGCAGCCCGAAAGGGACTTCCTTCAATGAGCAGTTCTTC. This chain connects TRBV4-2 to TRBJ2-1; maybe TRBD2 (6 bases). CDR1 and CDR2 from the germline V gene are LGHNA and YNFKEQ. The CDR3 extends over 15 amino acids.

The chain links TRBV30 to TRBJ1-2, with D possibly being TRBD1 (6 bases). The CDR3 is 14 amino acids. The germline gives CDR1 GTSNPN, CDR2 SVGIG (reference sequence). V was trimmed by 5 bases and J by 2 bases, leaving 15 bases between them. CDR3 DNA sequence: TGTGCCTGGGGCCGGGACAACAGAAACTATGGCTACACCTTC. This sequence encodes CAWGRDNRNYGYTF.